This TCR beta chain was sequenced for a study of blood T cell repertoires in COVID-19. Source study methods: Estimation of nucleated cell counts relied on the amplification of reference gene primers. Assay: immunoSEQ multiplex PCR; the TCRdb copy retains only in-frame clones and omits some. V, J and clone size are those of that table, while D and trimming were read from the DNA. The sample consists of 65,000 to 90,000 clones, approximately 88% of them appearing once. As for this clone: Other DNA variants within this sample encode the same CDR3.

The CDR3 length is 15 residues. With 3 bases clipped from V and 1 base from J, the junction kept 3 bases outside the gene matches. Germline lookup yields CDR1 SGHRS and CDR2 YFSETQ. Specimen: peripheral blood. V and J are TRBV5-1 and TRBJ2-7, with 11 bases matching TRBD2. The clonotype originates from a woman older than 75 with acute or convalescent COVID-19. The CDR3 loop reads CASSWGTSGSYEQYF. The CDR3 bases are TGCGCCAGCAGCTGGGGGACTAGCGGTTCCTACGAGCAGTACTTC.